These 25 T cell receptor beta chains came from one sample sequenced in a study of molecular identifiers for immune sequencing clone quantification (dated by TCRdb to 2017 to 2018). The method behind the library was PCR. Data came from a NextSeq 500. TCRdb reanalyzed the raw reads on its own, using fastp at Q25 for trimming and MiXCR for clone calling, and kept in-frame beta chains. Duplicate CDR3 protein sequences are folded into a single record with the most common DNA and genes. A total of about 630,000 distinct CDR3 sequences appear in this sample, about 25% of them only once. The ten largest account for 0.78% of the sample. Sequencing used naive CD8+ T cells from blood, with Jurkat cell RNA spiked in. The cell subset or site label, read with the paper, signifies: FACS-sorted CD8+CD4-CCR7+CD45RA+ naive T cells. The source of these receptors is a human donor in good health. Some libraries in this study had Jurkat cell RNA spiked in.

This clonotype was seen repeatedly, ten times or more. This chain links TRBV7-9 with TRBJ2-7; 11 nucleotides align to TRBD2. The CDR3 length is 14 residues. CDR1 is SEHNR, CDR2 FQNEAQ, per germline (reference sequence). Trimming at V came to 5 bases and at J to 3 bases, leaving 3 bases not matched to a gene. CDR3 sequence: CASSITSGGYEQYF. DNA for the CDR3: TGTGCCAGCAGCATCACTAGCGGGGGCTACGAGCAGTACTTC.

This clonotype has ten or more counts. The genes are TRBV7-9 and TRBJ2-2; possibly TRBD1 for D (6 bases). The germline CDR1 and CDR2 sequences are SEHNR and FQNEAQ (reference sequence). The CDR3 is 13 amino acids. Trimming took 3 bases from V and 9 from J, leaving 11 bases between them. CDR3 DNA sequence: TGTGCCAGCAGCTTCCCCGGGACATGGGAGCTGTTTTTT. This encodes CASSFPGTWELFF.

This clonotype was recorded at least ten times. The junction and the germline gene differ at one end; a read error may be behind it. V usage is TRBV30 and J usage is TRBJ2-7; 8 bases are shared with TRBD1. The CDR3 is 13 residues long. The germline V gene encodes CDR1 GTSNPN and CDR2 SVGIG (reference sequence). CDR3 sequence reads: CAWSVTGTGLPQF. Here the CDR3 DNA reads TGTGCCTGGAGTGTTACCGGGACAGGACTCCCCCAGTTC.

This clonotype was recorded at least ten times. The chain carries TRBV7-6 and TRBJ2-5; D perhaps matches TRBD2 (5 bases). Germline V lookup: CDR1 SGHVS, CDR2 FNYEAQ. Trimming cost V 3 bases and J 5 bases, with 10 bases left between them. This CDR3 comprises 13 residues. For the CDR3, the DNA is TGTGCCAGCAGCTTCGAGGGTTTGGAGACCCAGTACTTC. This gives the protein CASSFEGLETQYF. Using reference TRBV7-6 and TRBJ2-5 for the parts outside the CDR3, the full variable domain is GAGVSQSPRYKVTKRGQDVALRCDPISGHVSLYWYRQALGQGPEFLTYFNYEAQQDKSGLPNDRFSAERPEGSISTLTIQRTEQRDSAMYRCASSFEGLETQYFGPGTRLLVL.

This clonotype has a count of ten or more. The CDR3 reads CASSGGSRPPGTDTQYF. CDR3 bases: TGTGCCAGCAGCGGGGGGAGCCGACCCCCCGGGACAGATACGCAGTATTTT. The chain joins TRBV9 to TRBJ2-3; D possibly matches TRBD1 or TRBD2 (5 bases each). From germline, CDR1 is SGDLS and CDR2 YYNGEE. This CDR3 contains 17 residues. The germline V and J ends were trimmed by 3 bases and 3 bases, with 20 bases remaining between them.

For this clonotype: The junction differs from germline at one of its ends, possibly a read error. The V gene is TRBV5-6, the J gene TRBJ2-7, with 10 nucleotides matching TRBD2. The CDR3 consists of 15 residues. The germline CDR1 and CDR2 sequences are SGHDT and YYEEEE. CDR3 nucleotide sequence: TGTGCCGGCAGCTTGGGACTAGCGAGCTCCTACGAGCAGTACTTC. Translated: CAGSLGLASSYEQYF.

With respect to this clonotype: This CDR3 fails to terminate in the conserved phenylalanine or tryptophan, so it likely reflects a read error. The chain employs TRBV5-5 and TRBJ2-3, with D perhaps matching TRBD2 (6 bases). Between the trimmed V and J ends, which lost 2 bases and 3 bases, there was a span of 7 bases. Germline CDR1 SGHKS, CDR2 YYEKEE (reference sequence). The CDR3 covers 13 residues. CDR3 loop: CASSFGGTDTQYL. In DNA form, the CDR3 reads TGTGCCAGCAGCTTTGGAGGGACAGATACGCAGTATTTG.

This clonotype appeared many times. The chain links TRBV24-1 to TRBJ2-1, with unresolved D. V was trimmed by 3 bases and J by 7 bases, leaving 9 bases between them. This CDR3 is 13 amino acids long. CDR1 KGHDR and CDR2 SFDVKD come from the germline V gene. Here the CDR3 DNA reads TGTGCCACCAGTGATCCCTCATGGAATGAGCAGTTCTTC. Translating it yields CATSDPSWNEQFF.

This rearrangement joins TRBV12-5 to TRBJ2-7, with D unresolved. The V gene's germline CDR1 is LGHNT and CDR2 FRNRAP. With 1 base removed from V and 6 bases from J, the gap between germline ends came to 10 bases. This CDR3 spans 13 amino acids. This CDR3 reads CASGLEVAFEQYF. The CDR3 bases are TGTGCTAGTGGTTTGGAGGTTGCCTTCGAGCAGTACTTC.

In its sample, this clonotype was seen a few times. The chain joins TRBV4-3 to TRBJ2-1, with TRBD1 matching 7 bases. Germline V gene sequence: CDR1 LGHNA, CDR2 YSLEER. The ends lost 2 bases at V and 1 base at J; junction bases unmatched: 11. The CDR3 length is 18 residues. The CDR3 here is CASSQSTVTGMSYNEQFF. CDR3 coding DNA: TGCGCCAGCAGCCAATCCACCGTGACAGGGATGTCCTACAATGAGCAGTTCTTC.

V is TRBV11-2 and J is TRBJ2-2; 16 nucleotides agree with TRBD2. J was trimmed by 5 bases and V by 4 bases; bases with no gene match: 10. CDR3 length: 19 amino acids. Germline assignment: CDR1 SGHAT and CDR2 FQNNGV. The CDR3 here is CASSSLGTSGGALTGELFF. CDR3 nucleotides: TGTGCCAGCAGCTCGCTAGGGACTAGCGGGGGGGCTCTTACCGGGGAGCTGTTTTTT.

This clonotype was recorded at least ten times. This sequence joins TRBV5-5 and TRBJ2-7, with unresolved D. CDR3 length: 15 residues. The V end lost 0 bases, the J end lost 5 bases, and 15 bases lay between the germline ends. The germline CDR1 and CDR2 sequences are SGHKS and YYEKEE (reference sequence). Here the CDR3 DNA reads TGTGCCAGCAGCTTGGGACACCCGCCGTCAGACGAGCAGTACTTC. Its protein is CASSLGHPPSDEQYF.

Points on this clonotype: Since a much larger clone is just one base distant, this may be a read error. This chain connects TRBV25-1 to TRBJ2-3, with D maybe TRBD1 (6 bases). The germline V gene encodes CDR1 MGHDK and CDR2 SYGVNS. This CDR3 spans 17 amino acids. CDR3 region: CATATGLGLQPTDAQYF. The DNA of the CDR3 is TGTGCCACCGCGACAGGTTTGGGTCTTCAACCCACAGATGCGCAGTATTTT.

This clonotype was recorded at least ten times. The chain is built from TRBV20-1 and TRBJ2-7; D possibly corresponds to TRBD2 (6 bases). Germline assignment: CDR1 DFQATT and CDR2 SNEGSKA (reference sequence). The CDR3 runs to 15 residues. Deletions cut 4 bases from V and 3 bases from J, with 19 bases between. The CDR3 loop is CSAIKGLTDFYEQYF. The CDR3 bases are TGCAGTGCTATAAAGGGACTTACGGACTTCTACGAGCAGTACTTC.

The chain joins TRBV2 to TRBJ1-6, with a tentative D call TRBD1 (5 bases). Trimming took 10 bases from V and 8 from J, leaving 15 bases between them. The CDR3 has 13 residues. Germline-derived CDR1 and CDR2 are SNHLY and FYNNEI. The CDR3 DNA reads TGTGCCACCCCGGGACCGGGGGATTCACCCCTCCACTTT. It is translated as CATPGPGDSPLHF.

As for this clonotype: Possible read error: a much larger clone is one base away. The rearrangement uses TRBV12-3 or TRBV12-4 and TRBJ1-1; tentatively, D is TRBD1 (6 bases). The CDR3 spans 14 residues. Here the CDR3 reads CACSLMGAYTEAFF. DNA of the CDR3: TGTGCCTGCAGTTTAATGGGGGCTTACACTGAAGCTTTCTTT.

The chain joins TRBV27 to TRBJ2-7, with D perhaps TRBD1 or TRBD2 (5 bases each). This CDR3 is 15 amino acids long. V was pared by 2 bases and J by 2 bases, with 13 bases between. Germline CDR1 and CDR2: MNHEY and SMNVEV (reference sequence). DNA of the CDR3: TGTGCCAGCAGTTTACGAGAGGGGTTAGCCTACGAGCAGTACTTC. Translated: CASSLREGLAYEQYF.

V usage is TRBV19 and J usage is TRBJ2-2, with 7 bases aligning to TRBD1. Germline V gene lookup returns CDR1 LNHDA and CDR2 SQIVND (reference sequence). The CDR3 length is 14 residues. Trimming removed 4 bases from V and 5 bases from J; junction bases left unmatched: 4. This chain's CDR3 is CASSNRGRTGELFF. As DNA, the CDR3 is TGTGCCAGTAGTAACAGGGGTCGTACCGGGGAGCTGTTTTTT.

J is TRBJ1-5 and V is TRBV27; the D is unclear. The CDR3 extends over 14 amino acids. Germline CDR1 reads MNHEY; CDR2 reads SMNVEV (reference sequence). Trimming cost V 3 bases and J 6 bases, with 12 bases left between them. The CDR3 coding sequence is TGTGCCAGCAGTTTTTCAGGTACATCTCAGCCCCAGCATTTT. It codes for CASSFSGTSQPQHF.

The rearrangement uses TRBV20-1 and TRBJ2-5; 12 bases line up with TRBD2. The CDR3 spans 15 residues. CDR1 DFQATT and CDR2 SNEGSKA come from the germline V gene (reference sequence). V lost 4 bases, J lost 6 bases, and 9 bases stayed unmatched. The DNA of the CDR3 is TGCAGTGCTACACCTAGCGGGAGGGTTTTGAAGACCCAGTACTTC. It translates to CSATPSGRVLKTQYF.

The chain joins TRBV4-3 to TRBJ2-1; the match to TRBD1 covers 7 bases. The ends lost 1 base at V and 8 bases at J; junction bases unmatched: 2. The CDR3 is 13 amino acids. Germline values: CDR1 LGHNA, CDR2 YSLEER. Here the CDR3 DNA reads TGCGCCAGCAGCCAAGGGACAGGTTATGAGCAGTTCTTC. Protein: CASSQGTGYEQFF.

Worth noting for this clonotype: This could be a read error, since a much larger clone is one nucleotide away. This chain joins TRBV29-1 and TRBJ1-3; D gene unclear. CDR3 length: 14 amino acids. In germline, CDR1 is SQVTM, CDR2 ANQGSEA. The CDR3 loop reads CTVEVASSGNTIYF. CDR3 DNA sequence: TGCACCGTTGAAGTGGCCAGCTCTGGAAACACCATATATTTT.

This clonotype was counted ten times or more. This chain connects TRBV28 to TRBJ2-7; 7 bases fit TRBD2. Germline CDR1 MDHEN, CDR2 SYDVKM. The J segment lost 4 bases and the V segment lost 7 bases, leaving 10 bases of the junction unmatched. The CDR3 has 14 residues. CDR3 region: CASNESGVDYEQYF. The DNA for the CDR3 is TGTGCCAGCAACGAAAGCGGGGTAGATTACGAGCAGTACTTC. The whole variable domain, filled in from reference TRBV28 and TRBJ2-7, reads DVKVTQSSRYLVKRTGEKVFLECVQDMDHENMFWYRQDPGLGLRLIYFSYDVKMKEKGDIPEGYSVSREKKERFSLILESASTNQTSMYLCASNESGVDYEQYFGPGTRLTVT.

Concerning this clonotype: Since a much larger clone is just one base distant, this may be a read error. CDR3 sequence reads: CASSLVRQGYTDTQYF. The CDR3 nucleotides read TGTGCCAGCAGCTTGGTTAGACAGGGATACACAGATACGCAGTATTTT. This chain uses TRBV5-6 with TRBJ2-3; 7 nucleotides agree with TRBD1. With V trimmed by 0 bases and J by 2 bases, 6 bases remained unmatched. The V gene's germline CDR1 is SGHDT and CDR2 YYEEEE. The CDR3 totals 16 residues.

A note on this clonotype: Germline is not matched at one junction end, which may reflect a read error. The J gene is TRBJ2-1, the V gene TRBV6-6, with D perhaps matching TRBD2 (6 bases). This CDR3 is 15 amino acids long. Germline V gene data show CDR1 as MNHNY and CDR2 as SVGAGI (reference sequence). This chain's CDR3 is CASTAGGGYYDEQFF. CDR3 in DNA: TGTGCCAGCACCGCAGGTGGGGGGTACTACGATGAGCAGTTCTTC.